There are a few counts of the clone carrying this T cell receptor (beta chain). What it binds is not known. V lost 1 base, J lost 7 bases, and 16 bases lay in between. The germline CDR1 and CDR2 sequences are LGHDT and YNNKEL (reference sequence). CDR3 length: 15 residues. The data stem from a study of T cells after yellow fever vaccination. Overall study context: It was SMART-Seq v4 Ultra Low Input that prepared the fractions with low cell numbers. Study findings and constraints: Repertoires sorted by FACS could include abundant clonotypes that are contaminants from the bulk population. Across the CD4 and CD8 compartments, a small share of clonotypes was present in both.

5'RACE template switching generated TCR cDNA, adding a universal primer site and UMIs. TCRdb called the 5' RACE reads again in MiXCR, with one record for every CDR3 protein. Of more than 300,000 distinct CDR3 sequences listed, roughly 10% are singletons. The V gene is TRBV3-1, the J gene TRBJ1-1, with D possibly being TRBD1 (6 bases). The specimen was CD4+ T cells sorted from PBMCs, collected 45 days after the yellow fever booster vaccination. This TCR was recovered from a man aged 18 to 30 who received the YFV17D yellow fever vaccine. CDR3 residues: CASSQVTGAGVEAFF. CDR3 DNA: TGTGCCAGCAGCCAAGTGACAGGTGCCGGGGTTGAAGCTTTCTTT.